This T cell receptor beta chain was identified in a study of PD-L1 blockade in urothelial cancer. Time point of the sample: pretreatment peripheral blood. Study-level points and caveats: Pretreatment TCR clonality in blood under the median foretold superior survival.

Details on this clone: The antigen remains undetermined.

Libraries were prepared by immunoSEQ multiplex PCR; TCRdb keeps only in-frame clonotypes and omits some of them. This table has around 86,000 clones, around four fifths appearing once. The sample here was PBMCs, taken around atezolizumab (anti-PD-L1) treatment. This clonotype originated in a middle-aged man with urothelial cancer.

The CDR3 loop reads CASSSQSGRGSYEQYF. For the CDR3, the DNA is TGTGCCAGTAGTTCTCAAAGCGGGAGGGGGTCCTACGAGCAGTACTTC. The rearrangement joins TRBV19 to TRBJ2-7; 10 nucleotides match TRBD2. There are 16 residues in the CDR3. Looked up from germline, CDR1 is LNHDA and CDR2 is SQIVND (reference sequence). Trimming cost V 5 bases and J 1 base; bases outside gene matches: 8.